This T cell receptor (beta chain) was recorded in a study of long-term antiretroviral therapy in people with HIV. With survey level as its setting, the immunoSEQ assay was v3.0. Measured with immunoSEQ multiplex PCR; TCRdb has only the in-frame clones, and not every one. The sample has 20,000 to 25,000 clones, roughly 80% seen once. V lost 8 bases and J lost 1; bases outside the gene matches: 4. Germline V lookup: CDR1 SNHLY, CDR2 FYNNEI. This CDR3 is built from 14 residues. This receptor was obtained from a woman aged 25 to 39 with HIV. The sample here was unsorted PBMCs, taken 0.2 years after starting antiretroviral therapy. V usage is TRBV2 and J usage is TRBJ2-2, with 7 nucleotides matching TRBD1. The CDR3 spells CASRQGENTGELFF. Here the CDR3 DNA reads TGTGCCAGCCGGCAGGGGGAGAACACCGGGGAGCTGTTTTTT. The whole variable domain, filled in from reference TRBV2 and TRBJ2-2, reads EPEVTQTPSHQVTQMGQEVILRCVPISNHLYFYWYRQILGQKVEFLVSFYNNEISEKSEIFDDQFSVERPDGSNFTLKIRSTKLEDSAMYFCASRQGENTGELFFGEGSRLTVL.